Below are 21 T cell receptor beta chains sequenced from a single sample in a study of response to subunit inactivated influenza vaccine. TCRdb fed the RT-PCR reads into MiXCR, producing one record per CDR3 protein. The sample yields about 540,000 distinct CDR3 sequences, roughly a quarter seen once. This sample also appeared in a second study, on T cells expressing NK-cell markers. From that second work: 5'RACE template switching with UMIs produced the TCR beta cDNA.

This sample comprised CD4+ T cells sorted from PBMCs, obtained roughly 13 days after vaccination. The receptors here all came from a man in his fifties or sixties who received an inactivated influenza vaccine.

CDR3 loop: CATRPEVDTGELFF. CDR3 DNA: TGCGCCACCAGACCGGAGGTCGACACCGGGGAGCTGTTTTTT. The rearrangement links TRBV10-2 to TRBJ2-2; maybe TRBD2 (5 bases). Germline CDR1 is WSHSY and CDR2 is SAAADI. The CDR3 has 14 amino acids. V lost 10 bases and J 3 bases, leaving 15 bases between the germline ends.

The sample holds a few counts of this clonotype. V is TRBV20-1 and J is TRBJ2-7; the D is unclear. This CDR3 has 16 residues. The V and J ends lost 0 bases and 0 bases respectively, with 15 bases between them. CDR1 is DFQATT, CDR2 SNEGSKA, per germline (reference sequence). CDR3 amino acids: CSARDGDHLSSYEQYF. In DNA form, the CDR3 reads TGCAGTGCTAGAGATGGCGATCACTTGAGCTCCTACGAGCAGTACTTC.

Only a few counts were recorded for this clonotype. The chain links TRBV20-1 to TRBJ1-1; no definite D call. The CDR3 has 13 residues. The ends were cut back, 3 bases at V and 7 bases at J, with 15 bases in the middle. CDR1 is DFQATT, CDR2 SNEGSKA, per germline (reference sequence). CDR3 region: CSARGGRENEAFF. In DNA form, the CDR3 reads TGCAGTGCTAGGGGTGGGAGGGAAAATGAAGCTTTCTTT.

This clonotype was seen many times. The junction and the germline gene differ at one end; a read error may be behind it. The V call is TRBV12-3 or TRBV12-4, the J call TRBJ2-1, with D perhaps matching TRBD1 (6 bases). This CDR3 region has 12 residues. The CDR3 is CASSLGGGEQFF. The CDR3 DNA sequence: TGTGCCAGCAGCTTAGGGGGTGGGGAGCAGTTCTTC.

This clonotype was found once. The chain has TRBV5-1 and TRBJ2-3, with no clear D. CDR3 size: 16 residues. Germline values: CDR1 SGHRS, CDR2 YFSETQ. Trimming took off 4 bases at V and 2 bases at J, with 17 bases between the two ends. CDR3 in DNA: TGCGCCAGCAGCCGTCCGCCTACGGGCCACACAGATACGCAGTATTTT. This encodes CASSRPPTGHTDTQYF.

This clonotype appeared once. This rearrangement joins TRBV20-1 to TRBJ2-5, with D unclear. The CDR3 is made up of 14 amino acids. Trimming took 3 bases from V and 7 from J, leaving 18 bases between them. Germline V gives CDR1 DFQATT, CDR2 SNEGSKA (reference sequence). The CDR3, as DNA: TGCAGTGCTAGTACCGGCTTCAAAAAAGGGACCCAGTACTTC. It is translated as CSASTGFKKGTQYF.

The gene calls are TRBV20-1 and TRBJ2-7; 12 nucleotides agree with TRBD2. Germline-derived CDR1 and CDR2 are DFQATT and SNEGSKA (reference sequence). The junction had 4 bases not matched to a gene; V was cut back by 1 base and J by 3 bases. The CDR3 length is 15 residues. The CDR3 sequence: CSARVPGLAGYEQYF. The CDR3, as DNA: TGCAGTGCTAGAGTACCGGGACTAGCGGGCTACGAGCAGTACTTC.

The chain employs TRBV2 and TRBJ2-5; 11 positions agree with TRBD2. CDR1 is SNHLY, CDR2 FYNNEI, per germline. CDR3 length equals 17 residues. The V and J ends lost 0 bases and 3 bases, in that order; junction bases with no gene match: 6. CDR3 loop: CASSEALVGLAEETQYF. The CDR3 nucleotides are TGTGCCAGCAGTGAAGCGCTCGTGGGACTAGCGGAAGAGACCCAGTACTTC.

This clonotype has only one observation. The chain uses TRBV6-1 and TRBJ2-3, with TRBD2 identical over 7 bases. After removal of 5 bases from V and 0 bases from J, the junction contained 5 bases not matched to a gene. The CDR3 has 15 amino acids. Germline CDR1 and CDR2: MNHNS and SASEGT. The CDR3 protein is CASSRLAYSTDTQYF. In DNA, the CDR3 is TGTGCCAGCAGTCGACTAGCTTATAGCACAGATACGCAGTATTTT.

The sample holds many counts of this clonotype. V and J are TRBV10-2 and TRBJ2-1; 8 nucleotides align to TRBD2. CDR3 length: 12 amino acids. Per germline, CDR1 WSHSY and CDR2 SAAADI. Trimming cost V 4 bases and J 12 bases; bases outside gene matches: 5. CDR3 in DNA: TGCGCCAGCAGTGCGGGGGGGTTGGGGCAGTTCTTC. It encodes CASSAGGLGQFF.

A few counts support this clonotype. V is TRBV6-5 and J is TRBJ2-2; D uncertain. The CDR3 sequence is 18 residues long. V was cut by 2 bases and J by 0 bases, with 16 bases left in between. CDR1 is MNHEY, CDR2 SVGAGI, per germline. CDR3 amino acids: CASSYAGRARTNTGELFF. CDR3 bases: TGTGCCAGCAGTTACGCCGGACGGGCCAGAACGAACACCGGGGAGCTGTTTTTT.

The chain carries TRBV4-2 and TRBJ1-2; 11 positions agree with TRBD1. Trimming took 1 base from V and 12 from J; bases not matched to a gene: 7. The CDR3 consists of 14 residues. Germline-derived CDR1 and CDR2 are LGHNA and YNFKEQ. CDR3 sequence reads: CASSQVGDRGTHTF. The DNA of the CDR3 is TGTGCCAGCAGCCAAGTTGGGGACAGGGGGACCCACACCTTC.

This chain uses TRBV7-9 with TRBJ2-4, with a possible D match to TRBD1 (6 bases). Germline lookup yields CDR1 SEHNR and CDR2 FQNEAQ (reference sequence). V was cut by 5 bases and J by 6 bases, with 17 bases left in between. The CDR3 is made up of 15 amino acids. This CDR3 is CASSRPGVLVNIQYF. The CDR3 DNA follows: TGTGCCAGCAGCCGTCCAGGGGTTTTAGTAAACATTCAGTACTTC.

This chain links TRBV28 with TRBJ1-2; D ambiguous. The CDR3 contains 12 residues. Germline values: CDR1 MDHEN, CDR2 SYDVKM. Trimming took 8 bases from V and 2 from J, leaving 9 bases between them. CDR3 sequence: CASHEANYGYTF. The CDR3 DNA reads as TGTGCCAGCCACGAAGCGAACTATGGCTACACCTTC.

The chain recombines TRBV7-6 with TRBJ2-2, with TRBD1 as a possible D gene (6 bases). Germline V CDR1 and CDR2: SGHVS, FNYEAQ. V lost 6 bases and J 3 bases, leaving 11 bases between the germline ends. The CDR3 extends over 14 amino acids. CDR3 in DNA: TGTGCCAGCAGTAACAACAGGGACACCGGGGAGCTGTTTTTT. It encodes CASSNNRDTGELFF.

The chain carries TRBV11-2 and TRBJ2-1; D might be TRBD2 (6 bases). Between the trimmed V and J ends, which lost 6 bases and 6 bases, there was a span of 15 bases. This CDR3 has 14 amino acids. Germline V gene sequence: CDR1 SGHAT, CDR2 FQNNGV. The DNA of the CDR3 is TGTGCCAGCAGGCCCGGTTCCGGGGGCAATGAGCAGTTCTTC. Translated, it gives CASRPGSGGNEQFF.

This chain joins TRBV19 and TRBJ1-5; D is unresolved. V lost 1 base and J lost 7, with 14 bases in between. Germline values: CDR1 LNHDA, CDR2 SQIVND (reference sequence). The CDR3 has 15 amino acids. The CDR3 here is CASSIGAGLGQPQHF. The DNA for the CDR3 is TGTGCCAGTAGTATAGGGGCCGGGCTCGGACAGCCCCAGCATTTT.

The V and J genes are TRBV11-1 and TRBJ2-2, with TRBD1 as a possible D gene (5 bases). Per germline, CDR1 SGHAT and CDR2 FQDESV (reference sequence). The CDR3 is made up of 20 amino acids. V was shortened by 1 base and J by 2 bases, with 23 bases between the two germline ends. The CDR3 reads CASSLVPNRGRHPNTGELFF. CDR3 coding DNA: TGTGCCAGCAGCTTAGTCCCGAATAGGGGCCGCCACCCTAACACCGGGGAGCTGTTTTTT. Filled out from reference TRBV11-1 and TRBJ2-2, the complete variable domain reads EAEVAQSPRYKITEKSQAVAFWCDPISGHATLYWYRQILGQGPELLVQFQDESVVDDSQLPKDRFSAERLKGVDSTLKIQPAELGDSAMYLCASSLVPNRGRHPNTGELFFGEGSRLTVL.

Ten or more counts support this clonotype. The chain combines TRBV6-5 with TRBJ1-2; D gene uncertain. Germline V gene data show CDR1 as MNHEY and CDR2 as SVGAGI. V was cut by 2 bases and J by 0 bases, with 16 bases left in between. This CDR3 contains 17 residues. In DNA, the CDR3 is TGTGCCAGCAGTTACCCGATCCAGATGGGGTCTAACTATGGCTACACCTTC. Translated: CASSYPIQMGSNYGYTF.

This chain joins TRBV27 and TRBJ2-3; 14 nucleotides agree with TRBD2. The ends lost 4 bases at V and 4 bases at J; junction bases unmatched: 7. The CDR3 runs 17 residues. Germline V lookup: CDR1 MNHEY, CDR2 SMNVEV (reference sequence). The CDR3, as DNA: TGTGCCAGCAGTTCCGGGACTAGCGGGGGTCGGCCAGATACGCAGTATTTT. Translation gives CASSSGTSGGRPDTQYF.

The CDR3 loop is CASSWGTVEQYF. As DNA, the CDR3 is TGTGCCAGCAGTTGGGGGACCGTCGAGCAGTACTTC. V is TRBV6-2 or TRBV6-3 and J is TRBJ2-7; D may be TRBD1 or TRBD2 (5 bases each). The CDR3 consists of 12 residues. V gave up 4 bases and J gave up 6 bases, with 10 bases separating them. The germline V gene encodes CDR1 MNHEY and CDR2 SVGEGT.